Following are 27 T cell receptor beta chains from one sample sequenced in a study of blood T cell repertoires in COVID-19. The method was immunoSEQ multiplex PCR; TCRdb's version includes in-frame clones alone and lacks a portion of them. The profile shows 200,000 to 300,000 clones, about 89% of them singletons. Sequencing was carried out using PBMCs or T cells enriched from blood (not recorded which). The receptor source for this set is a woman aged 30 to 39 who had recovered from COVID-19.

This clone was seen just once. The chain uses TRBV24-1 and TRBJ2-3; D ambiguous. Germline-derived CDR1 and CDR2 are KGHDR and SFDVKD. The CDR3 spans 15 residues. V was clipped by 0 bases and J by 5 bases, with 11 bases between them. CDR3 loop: CATSDLPDSGDTQYF. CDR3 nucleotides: TGTGCCACCAGTGATTTGCCAGATTCAGGAGATACGCAGTATTTT.

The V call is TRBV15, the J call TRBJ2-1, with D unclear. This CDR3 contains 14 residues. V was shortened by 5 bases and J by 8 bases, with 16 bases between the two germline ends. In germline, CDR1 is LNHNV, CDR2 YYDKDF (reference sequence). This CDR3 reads CATSYYLNLHEQFF. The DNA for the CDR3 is TGTGCCACCAGCTACTACCTGAACCTCCATGAGCAGTTCTTC. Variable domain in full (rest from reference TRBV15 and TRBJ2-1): DAMVIQNPRYQVTQFGKPVTLSCSQTLNHNVMYWYQQKSSQAPKLLFHYYDKDFNNEADTPDNFQSRRPNTSFCFLDIRSPGLGDTAMYLCATSYYLNLHEQFFGPGTRLTVL.

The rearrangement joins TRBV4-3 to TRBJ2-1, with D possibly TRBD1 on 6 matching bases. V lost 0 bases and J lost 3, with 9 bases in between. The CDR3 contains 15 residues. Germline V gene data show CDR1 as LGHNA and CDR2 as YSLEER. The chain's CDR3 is CASSQDGDNYNEQFF. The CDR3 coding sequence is TGCGCCAGCAGCCAAGATGGGGACAACTACAATGAGCAGTTCTTC.

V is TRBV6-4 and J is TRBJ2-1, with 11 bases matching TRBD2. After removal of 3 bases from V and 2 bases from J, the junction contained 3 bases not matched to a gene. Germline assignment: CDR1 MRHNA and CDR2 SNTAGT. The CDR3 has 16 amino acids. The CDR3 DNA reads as TGTGCCAGCAGTGAAAAGACTAGCGGGACCTACAATGAGCAGTTCTTC. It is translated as CASSEKTSGTYNEQFF.

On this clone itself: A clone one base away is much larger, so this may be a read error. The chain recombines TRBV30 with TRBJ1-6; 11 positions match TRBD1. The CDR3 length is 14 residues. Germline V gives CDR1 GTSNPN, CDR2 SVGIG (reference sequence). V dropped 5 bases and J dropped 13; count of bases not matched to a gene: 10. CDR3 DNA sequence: TGTGCCTGGTGTGGGGGGACAGGGGGACTCCCCCTCCACTTT. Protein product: CAWCGGTGGLPLHF.

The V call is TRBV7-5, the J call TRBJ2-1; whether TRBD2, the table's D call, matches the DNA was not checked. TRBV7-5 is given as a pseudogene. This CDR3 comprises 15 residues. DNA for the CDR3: TGTGCCAGAAGCTGGCGGGAGGGCTCCTACAATGAGCAGTTCTTC. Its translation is CARSWREGSYNEQFF.

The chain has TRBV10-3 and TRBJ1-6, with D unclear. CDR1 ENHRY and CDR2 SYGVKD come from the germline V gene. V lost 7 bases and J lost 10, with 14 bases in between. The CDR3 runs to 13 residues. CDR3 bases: TGTGCCATCACCCCCGAGTCTAGATCACCCCTCCACTTT. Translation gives CAITPESRSPLHF.

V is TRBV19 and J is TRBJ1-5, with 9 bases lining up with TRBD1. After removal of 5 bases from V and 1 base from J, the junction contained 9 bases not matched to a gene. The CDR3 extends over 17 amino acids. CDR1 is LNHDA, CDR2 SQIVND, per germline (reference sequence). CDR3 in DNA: TGTGCCAGTAGTTCTTCGGACAGGGGTTACAGCAATCAGCCCCAGCATTTT. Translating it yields CASSSSDRGYSNQPQHF.

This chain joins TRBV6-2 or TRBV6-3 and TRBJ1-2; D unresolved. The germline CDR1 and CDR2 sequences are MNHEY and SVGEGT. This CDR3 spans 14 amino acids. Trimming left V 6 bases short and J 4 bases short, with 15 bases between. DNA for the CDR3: TGTGCCAGCAGCTCGGACGGACTAACCTATGGCTACACCTTC. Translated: CASSSDGLTYGYTF.

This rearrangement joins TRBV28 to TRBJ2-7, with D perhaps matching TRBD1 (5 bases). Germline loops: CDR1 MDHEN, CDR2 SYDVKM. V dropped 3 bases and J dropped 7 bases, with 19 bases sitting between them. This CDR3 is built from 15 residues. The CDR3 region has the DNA TGTGCCAGCAGTTTCAGGGTAAAGGGGAAGGGGGAGCAGTACTTC. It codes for CASSFRVKGKGEQYF.

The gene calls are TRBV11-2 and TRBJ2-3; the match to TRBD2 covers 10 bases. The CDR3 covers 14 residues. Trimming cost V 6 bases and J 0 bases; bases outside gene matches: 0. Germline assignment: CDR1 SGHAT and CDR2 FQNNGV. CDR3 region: CASRGLASTDTQYF. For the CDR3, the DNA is TGTGCCAGCAGGGGACTAGCGAGCACAGATACGCAGTATTTT.

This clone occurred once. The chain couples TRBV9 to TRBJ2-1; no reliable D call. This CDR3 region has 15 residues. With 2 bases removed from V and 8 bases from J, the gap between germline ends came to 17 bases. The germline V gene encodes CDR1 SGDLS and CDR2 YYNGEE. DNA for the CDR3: TGTGCCAGCAGCGTGGGCCTCTCAGGTGGCGATGAGCAGTTCTTC. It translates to CASSVGLSGGDEQFF.

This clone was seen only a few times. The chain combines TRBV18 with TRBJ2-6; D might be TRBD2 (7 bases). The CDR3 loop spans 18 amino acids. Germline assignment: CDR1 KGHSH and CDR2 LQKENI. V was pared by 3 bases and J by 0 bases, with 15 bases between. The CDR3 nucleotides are TGTGCCAGCTCACCTAGGACGGGGGGCCACTCTGGGGCCAACGTCCTGACTTTC. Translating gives CASSPRTGGHSGANVLTF.

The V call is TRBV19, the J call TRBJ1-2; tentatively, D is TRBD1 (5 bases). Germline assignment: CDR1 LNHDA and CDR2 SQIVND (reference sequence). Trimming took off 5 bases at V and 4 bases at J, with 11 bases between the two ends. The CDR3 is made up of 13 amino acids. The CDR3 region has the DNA TGTGCCAGTAGTCTAACGGGACTCTATGGCTACACCTTC. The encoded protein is CASSLTGLYGYTF.

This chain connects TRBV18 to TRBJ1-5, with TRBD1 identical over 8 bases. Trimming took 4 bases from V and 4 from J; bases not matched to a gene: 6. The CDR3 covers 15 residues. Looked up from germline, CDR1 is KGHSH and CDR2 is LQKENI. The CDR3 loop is CASSQDRQGNQPQHF. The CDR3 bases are TGTGCCAGCTCACAAGATCGACAGGGGAATCAGCCCCAGCATTTT.

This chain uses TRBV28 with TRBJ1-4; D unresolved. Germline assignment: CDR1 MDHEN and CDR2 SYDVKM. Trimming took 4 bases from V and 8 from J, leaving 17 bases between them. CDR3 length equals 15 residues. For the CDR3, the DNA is TGTGCCAGCAGTTGGCCGGGTGAAATCTCCGAAAAACTGTTTTTT. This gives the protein CASSWPGEISEKLFF.

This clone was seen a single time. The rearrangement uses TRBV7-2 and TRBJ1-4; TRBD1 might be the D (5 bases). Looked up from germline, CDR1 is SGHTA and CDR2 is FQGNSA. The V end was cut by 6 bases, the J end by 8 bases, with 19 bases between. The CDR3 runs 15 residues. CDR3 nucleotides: TGTGCCAGCAGTCGATGGTGGGGGGGTGGAGAAAAACTGTTTTTT. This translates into CASSRWWGGGEKLFF.

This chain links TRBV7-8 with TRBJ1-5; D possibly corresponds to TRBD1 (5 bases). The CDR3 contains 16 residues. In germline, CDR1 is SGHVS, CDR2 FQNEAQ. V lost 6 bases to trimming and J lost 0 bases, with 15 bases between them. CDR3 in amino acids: CASRRWGGNSNQPQHF. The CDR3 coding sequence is TGTGCCAGCAGAAGATGGGGGGGTAATAGCAATCAGCCCCAGCATTTT.

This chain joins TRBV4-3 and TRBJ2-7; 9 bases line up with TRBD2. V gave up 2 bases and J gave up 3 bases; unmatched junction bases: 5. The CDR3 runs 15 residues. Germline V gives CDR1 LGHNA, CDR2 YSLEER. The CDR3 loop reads CASSQLAGSDYEQYF. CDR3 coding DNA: TGCGCCAGCAGCCAACTAGCGGGAAGTGACTACGAGCAGTACTTC.

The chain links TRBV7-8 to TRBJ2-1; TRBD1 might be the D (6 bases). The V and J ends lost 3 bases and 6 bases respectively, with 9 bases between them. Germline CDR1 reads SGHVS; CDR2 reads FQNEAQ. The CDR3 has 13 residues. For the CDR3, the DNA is TGTGCCAGCAGCTTTTCAGGGGTCAATGAGCAGTTCTTC. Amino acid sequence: CASSFSGVNEQFF.

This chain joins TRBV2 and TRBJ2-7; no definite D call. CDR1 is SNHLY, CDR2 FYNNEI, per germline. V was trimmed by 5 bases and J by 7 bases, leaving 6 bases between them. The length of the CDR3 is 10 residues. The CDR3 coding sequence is TGTGCCAGCAGTTCGAGAGAGCAGTACTTC. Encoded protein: CASSSREQYF.

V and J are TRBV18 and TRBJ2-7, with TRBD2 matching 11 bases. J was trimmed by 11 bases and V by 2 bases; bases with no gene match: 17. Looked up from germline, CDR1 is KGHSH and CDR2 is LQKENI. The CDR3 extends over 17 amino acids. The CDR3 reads CASSPRGGESLAGGKYF. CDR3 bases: TGTGCCAGCTCACCAAGAGGGGGCGAATCGCTAGCGGGAGGCAAGTACTTC.

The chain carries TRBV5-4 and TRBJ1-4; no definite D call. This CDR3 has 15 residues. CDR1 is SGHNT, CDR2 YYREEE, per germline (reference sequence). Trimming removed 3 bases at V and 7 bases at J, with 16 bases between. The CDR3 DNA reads TGTGCCAGCAGCTCCGAGGGCGATTTGGGTGAAAAACTGTTTTTT. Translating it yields CASSSEGDLGEKLFF.

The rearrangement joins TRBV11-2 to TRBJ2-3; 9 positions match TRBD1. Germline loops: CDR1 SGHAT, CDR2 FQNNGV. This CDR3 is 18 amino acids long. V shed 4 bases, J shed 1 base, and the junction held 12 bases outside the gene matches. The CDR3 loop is CASSSPGTGFRGTDTQYF. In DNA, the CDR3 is TGTGCCAGCAGCTCCCCCGGGACAGGGTTTAGGGGCACAGATACGCAGTATTTT.

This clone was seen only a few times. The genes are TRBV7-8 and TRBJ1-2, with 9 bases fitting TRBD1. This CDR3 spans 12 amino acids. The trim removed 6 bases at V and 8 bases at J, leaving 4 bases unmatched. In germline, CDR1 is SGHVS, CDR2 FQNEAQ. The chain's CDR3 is CASRQGARGYTF. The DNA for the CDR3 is TGTGCCAGCAGACAGGGGGCGCGAGGCTACACCTTC.

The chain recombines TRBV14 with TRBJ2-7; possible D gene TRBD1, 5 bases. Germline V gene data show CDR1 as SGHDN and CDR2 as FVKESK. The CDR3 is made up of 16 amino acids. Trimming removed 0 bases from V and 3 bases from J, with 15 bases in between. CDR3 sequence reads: CASSQDGDGASYEQYF. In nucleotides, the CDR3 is TGTGCCAGCAGCCAAGATGGGGATGGGGCTAGCTACGAGCAGTACTTC.

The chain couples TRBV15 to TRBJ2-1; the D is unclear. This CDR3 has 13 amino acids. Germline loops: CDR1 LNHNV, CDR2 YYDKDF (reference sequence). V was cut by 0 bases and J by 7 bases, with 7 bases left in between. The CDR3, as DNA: TGTGCCACCAGCAGAGACGTAGAAAATGAGCAGTTCTTC. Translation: CATSRDVENEQFF.